This passage covers 27 T cell receptor beta chains from one sample sequenced in a study of control samples from healthy donors and cancer patients. Profiling relied on immunoSEQ multiplex PCR, and the TCRdb table lists in-frame clones only, not all of them. Seen here are roughly 120,000 clones, around 89% observed once, and the top ten hold roughly 3.7%. What was sequenced was PBMCs. The receptors stem from an older woman with lung cancer.

With respect to this clone: The junction does not match germline at one end; this may be a read error. The chain is built from TRBV5-8 and TRBJ1-1; no reliable D call. CDR1 is SGHTS and CDR2 is YDEGEE in the germline V gene. CDR3 size: 19 residues. CDR3 sequence (DNA): TGTGCCAGCAGGTTGGGTCTAGGGATCATCCTATCGATGAACACTGAAGCTTTCTTT. Its translation: CASRLGLGIILSMNTEAFF.

The rearrangement joins TRBV9 to TRBJ1-1, with 8 bases fitting TRBD1. The CDR3 runs 14 residues. From germline, CDR1 is SGDLS and CDR2 YYNGEE. The V and J ends lost 3 bases and 1 base, in that order; junction bases with no gene match: 2. As DNA, the CDR3 is TGTGCCAGCAGCGGGACAGGGAAGAACACTGAAGCTTTCTTT. It encodes CASSGTGKNTEAFF.

This clone was seen just once. Other DNA sequences in this sample translate to the same CDR3. The chain combines TRBV19 with TRBJ1-3; 9 bases line up with TRBD1. The germline CDR1 and CDR2 sequences are LNHDA and SQIVND (reference sequence). Losses at the gene ends were 1 base for V and 4 bases for J; bases not matched to a gene: 8. CDR3 length equals 17 residues. CDR3 protein: CASSIGKQGARGNTIYF. The CDR3 coding sequence is TGTGCCAGTAGTATAGGGAAACAGGGGGCGCGAGGAAACACCATATATTTT.

V and J are TRBV7-2 and TRBJ1-5; D unresolved. CDR3 size: 13 residues. The ends were cut back, 2 bases at V and 1 base at J, with 3 bases in the middle. Germline V gene lookup returns CDR1 SGHTA and CDR2 FQGNSA. This CDR3 is CASSLLSNQPQHF. CDR3 DNA: TGTGCCAGCAGCTTATTGAGCAATCAGCCCCAGCATTTT.

Remarks on this clone: This CDR3 is also generated by other DNA sequences in the sample. The genes are TRBV2 and TRBJ1-2; no definite D call. Germline V gene sequence: CDR1 SNHLY, CDR2 FYNNEI. The CDR3 runs to 13 residues. Deletions cut 6 bases from V and 2 bases from J, with 10 bases between. The DNA for the CDR3 is TGTGCCAGCAGACCGGGTCCAAACTATGGCTACACCTTC. Amino acids: CASRPGPNYGYTF.

The genes are TRBV7-3 and TRBJ1-5; 7 nucleotides match TRBD1. The germline V gene encodes CDR1 SGHTA and CDR2 FQGTGA. V lost 0 bases to trimming and J lost 4 bases; unmatched junction nucleotides: 12. CDR3 size: 18 residues. The CDR3 nucleotides read TGTGCCAGCAGCTTAACGTCCCCGACAGGGATCCTGAATCAGCCCCAGCATTTT. Its translation: CASSLTSPTGILNQPQHF.

About this clone: Other DNA sequences within the sample encode an identical CDR3. V and J are TRBV5-8 and TRBJ1-1, with D unclear. Germline V gene lookup returns CDR1 SGHTS and CDR2 YDEGEE. There are 13 residues in the CDR3. Trimming cost V 0 bases and J 5 bases, with 8 bases left between them. The CDR3 nucleotides read TGTGCCAGCAGCTTGGACAGAGGTACTGAAGCTTTCTTT. Its protein product is CASSLDRGTEAFF.

The CDR3 bases are TGTGCCAGCCGGGCGGGTACTAATGAAAAACTGTTTTTT. It specifies CASRAGTNEKLFF. The chain joins TRBV5-4 to TRBJ1-4; unclear D gene. V was pared by 7 bases and J by 2 bases, with 9 bases between. Germline V lookup: CDR1 SGHNT, CDR2 YYREEE (reference sequence). This CDR3 contains 13 residues.

The chain combines TRBV10-3 with TRBJ1-2; D uncertain. V was trimmed by 4 bases and J by 4 bases, leaving 7 bases between them. This CDR3 has 12 residues. Germline V lookup: CDR1 ENHRY, CDR2 SYGVKD. The CDR3 DNA sequence: TGTGCCATCAGTGGTCAAGCCTATGGCTACACCTTC. Translating it yields CAISGQAYGYTF.

The gene calls are TRBV6-4 and TRBJ1-2; 7 positions agree with TRBD1. V gave up 4 bases and J gave up 2 bases; unmatched junction bases: 10. Per germline, CDR1 MRHNA and CDR2 SNTAGT. CDR3 length: 16 amino acids. CDR3 sequence reads: CASSASPGTVNYGYTF. CDR3 nucleotide sequence: TGTGCCAGCAGTGCGTCGCCCGGGACAGTGAACTATGGCTACACCTTC.

The chain has TRBV2 and TRBJ2-3; 9 nucleotides align to TRBD2. Germline V lookup: CDR1 SNHLY, CDR2 FYNNEI. This CDR3 is 16 amino acids long. The V gene end was trimmed by 2 bases and the J gene end by 1 base; junction bases not matched to a gene: 4. The chain's CDR3 is CASSELAGVGTDTQYF. The CDR3 DNA reads TGTGCCAGCAGTGAATTAGCGGGAGTGGGCACAGATACGCAGTATTTT.

V and J are TRBV7-3 and TRBJ2-6; D may match TRBD1 or TRBD2 (6 bases each). The CDR3 is 15 amino acids. In germline, CDR1 is SGHTA, CDR2 FQGTGA. Trimming removed 5 bases at V and 2 bases at J, with 10 bases between. The CDR3 loop is CASSIGGPGANVLTF. DNA of the CDR3: TGTGCCAGCAGCATCGGGGGCCCTGGGGCCAACGTCCTGACTTTC.

CDR3 sequence (DNA): TGTGCCAGCAGCGTAGAACAGGCTCCCTATGGCTACACCTTC. It translates to CASSVEQAPYGYTF. The V gene is TRBV9, the J gene TRBJ1-2; a weak D match, TRBD1 (5 bases). Germline V gene lookup returns CDR1 SGDLS and CDR2 YYNGEE. CDR3 length equals 14 residues. Trimming cost V 0 bases and J 4 bases, with 10 bases left between them.

The chain combines TRBV29-1 with TRBJ2-7, with 9 positions matching TRBD2. The CDR3 has 13 residues. With 6 bases clipped from V and 2 bases from J, the junction kept 5 bases outside the gene matches. Germline CDR1 reads SQVTM; CDR2 reads ANQGSEA. CDR3 sequence reads: CSVMTSGTYEQYF. For the CDR3, the DNA is TGCAGCGTAATGACTAGCGGCACCTACGAGCAGTACTTC.

V and J are TRBV5-1 and TRBJ2-3; 8 positions match TRBD2. Germline V gene sequence: CDR1 SGHRS, CDR2 YFSETQ. The J segment lost 2 bases and the V segment lost 4 bases, leaving 9 bases of the junction unmatched. The CDR3 extends over 16 amino acids. Written as DNA, the CDR3 is TGCGCCAGCAGCCGGACTAGCTGGGCGTACACAGATACGCAGTATTTT. Amino acid sequence: CASSRTSWAYTDTQYF. The complete variable domain, with remaining parts taken from reference TRBV5-1 and TRBJ2-3, reads KAGVTQTPRYLIKTRGQQVTLSCSPISGHRSVSWYQQTPGQGLQFLFEYFSETQRNKGNFPGRFSGRQFSNSRSEMNVSTLELGDSALYLCASSRTSWAYTDTQYFGPGTRLTVL.

This chain joins TRBV6-1 and TRBJ2-7; 8 bases line up with TRBD1. With V trimmed by 1 base and J by 5 bases, 19 bases remained unmatched. CDR3 length: 19 residues. CDR1 and CDR2 (germline): MNHNS, SASEGT. The chain's CDR3 is CASSEGRTGGYLDMDEQYF. For the CDR3, the DNA is TGTGCCAGCAGTGAAGGGAGAACAGGGGGGTATCTAGATATGGACGAGCAGTACTTC.

The V gene is TRBV30, the J gene TRBJ1-3; D not certain. This CDR3 has 12 amino acids. Germline assignment: CDR1 GTSNPN and CDR2 SVGIG (reference sequence). V lost 2 bases to trimming and J lost 1 base, with 3 bases between them. CDR3 in amino acids: CAWSTSGNTIYF. In DNA form, the CDR3 reads TGTGCCTGGAGTACGTCTGGAAACACCATATATTTT.

The chain has TRBV7-8 and TRBJ2-3; TRBD1 aligns across 8 bases. CDR1 and CDR2 (germline): SGHVS, FQNEAQ. The trim removed 5 bases at V and 9 bases at J, leaving 13 bases unmatched. The CDR3 is made up of 15 amino acids. CDR3 nucleotides: TGTGCCAGCAGCCTAGACAGGGGACCCCCCGGGACGCAGTATTTT. Translating it yields CASSLDRGPPGTQYF.

The J gene is TRBJ1-3, the V gene TRBV5-6, with a tentative D call TRBD1 (5 bases). V was trimmed by 3 bases and J by 1 base, leaving 8 bases between them. CDR1 and CDR2 (germline): SGHDT, YYEEEE. This CDR3 is built from 14 residues. CDR3 region: CASSSSGSGNTIYF. The CDR3 nucleotides are TGTGCCAGCAGCTCCTCAGGGTCTGGAAACACCATATATTTT.

On this clone itself: Other DNA sequences from this sample encode an identical CDR3 as well. The chain joins TRBV3-1 (or the pseudogene TRBV3-2) to TRBJ2-7; D may be TRBD1 (5 bases). This CDR3 contains 13 residues. Germline V gives CDR1 LGHDT, CDR2 YNNKEL (reference sequence). V was shortened by 2 bases and J by 4 bases, with 9 bases between the two germline ends. CDR3 nucleotide sequence: TGTGCCAGCAGCCAACTTCAGGGTTACGAGCAGTACTTC. It is translated as CASSQLQGYEQYF.

This chain uses TRBV6-1 with TRBJ1-4; the D is unclear. Germline assignment: CDR1 MNHNS and CDR2 SASEGT. This CDR3 spans 14 amino acids. V lost 2 bases and J 2 bases, leaving 6 bases between the germline ends. The CDR3 coding sequence is TGTGCCAGCAGTGAAAGAGGGACTAATGAAAAACTGTTTTTT. This translates into CASSERGTNEKLFF.

The chain employs TRBV7-2 and TRBJ2-7, with 7 bases aligning to TRBD2. The V segment lost 4 bases and the J segment 3 bases; nucleotides outside the gene matches: 6. This CDR3 is 14 amino acids long. Germline CDR1 reads SGHTA; CDR2 reads FQGNSA. The DNA of the CDR3 is TGTGCCAGCAGCTCCTTAAGGACTAGCTACGAGCAGTACTTC. Its protein product is CASSSLRTSYEQYF.

This clone was seen only once. The chain links TRBV25-1 to TRBJ1-5; D is unclear. CDR1 is MGHDK and CDR2 is SYGVNS in the germline V gene. Trimming removed 5 bases at V and 0 bases at J, with 11 bases between. CDR3 length equals 15 residues. Written as DNA, the CDR3 is TGTGCCAGCAGTTCCGGCGGCTATAGCAATCAGCCCCAGCATTTT. As protein: CASSSGGYSNQPQHF. The whole variable domain, filled in from reference TRBV25-1 and TRBJ1-5, reads EADIYQTPRYLVIGTGKKITLECSQTMGHDKMYWYQQDPGMELHLIHYSYGVNSTEKGDLSSESTVSRIRTEHFPLTLESARPSHTSQYLCASSSGGYSNQPQHFGDGTRLSIL.

The chain joins TRBV3-1 (or the pseudogene TRBV3-2) to TRBJ1-2, with D tentatively TRBD1 (5 bases). The CDR3 is made up of 17 amino acids. The V end was cut by 4 bases, the J end by 8 bases, with 26 bases between. Germline CDR1 LGHDT, CDR2 YNNKEL (reference sequence). For the CDR3, the DNA is TGTGCCAGCAGCCGAGATCCGAGTCTCACAGGCAGGGAGGGCTACACCTTC. Translated: CASSRDPSLTGREGYTF.

The rearrangement joins TRBV6-2 or TRBV6-3 to TRBJ1-4; D gene uncertain. V shed 4 bases and J shed 0 bases, with 6 bases lying between them. Germline CDR1 MNHEY, CDR2 SVGEGT. CDR3 length: 14 amino acids. Here the CDR3 reads CASSSAATNEKLFF. The CDR3, as DNA: TGTGCCAGCAGTTCCGCAGCAACTAATGAAAAACTGTTTTTT.

This rearrangement joins TRBV29-1 to TRBJ2-7; a weak D match, TRBD1 (5 bases). Germline V gives CDR1 SQVTM, CDR2 ANQGSEA. The CDR3 is made up of 13 amino acids. V was cut by 4 bases and J by 0 bases, with 10 bases left in between. The CDR3 sequence: CSVVSGFSYEQYF. The CDR3 DNA reads as TGCAGCGTTGTGTCAGGGTTCTCCTACGAGCAGTACTTC.

V gene TRBV4-2 combines with J gene TRBJ1-2; 12 nucleotides align to TRBD1. CDR1 and CDR2 from the germline V gene are LGHNA and YNFKEQ. V was pared by 0 bases and J by 7 bases, with 3 bases of the junction left unmatched. The CDR3 runs 15 residues. CDR3 loop: CASSQEGTGGLGYTF. The CDR3 DNA reads TGTGCCAGCAGCCAAGAGGGGACAGGGGGCCTTGGCTACACCTTC.